The 30 T cell receptor beta chains listed next were all sequenced from one sample in a study of T-cell memory formation after mild COVID-19 (TCRdb year 2021). The library came from 5' RACE. Sequencing took place on an Illumina NovaSeq 6000. The public sequencing data were trimmed at Q25 with fastp and processed into clonotypes with MiXCR by TCRdb, which kept only in-frame beta chains. For every CDR3 protein sequence, its rows merge into one entry that carries the most common genes and DNA. Recorded for this sample are around 530,000 distinct CDR3 sequences; approximately 21% of them occurred a single time. Jointly, the top ten make up approximately 8.4% of the sample. Material: PBMCs or a T cell subset sorted from them (not recorded which). Receptors were obtained from an adult woman who had mild COVID-19 (a few samples of this study predate the infection). The sample titles of this study are shuffled in the database, so cell type and time point are left out; the donor was told from shared clones.

This clonotype has more than one count but fewer than ten. The chain carries TRBV20-1 and TRBJ1-5; the D gene is possibly TRBD1 (6 bases). CDR1 and CDR2 (germline): DFQATT, SNEGSKA (reference sequence). V was pared by 6 bases and J by 7 bases, with 16 bases between. This CDR3 contains 13 residues. CDR3 sequence (DNA): TGCAGTGCCCCCCAGGGGAGCGGGCAGCCCCAGCATTTT. Its protein product is CSAPQGSGQPQHF.

The CDR3 sequence: CATSEGQGRSPLHF. The CDR3 region has the DNA TGTGCCACCAGTGAGGGACAGGGACGTTCACCCCTCCACTTT. The chain has TRBV24-1 and TRBJ1-6; 9 nucleotides line up with TRBD1. This CDR3 spans 14 amino acids. After removal of 4 bases from V and 9 bases from J, the junction contained 3 bases not matched to a gene. In germline, CDR1 is KGHDR, CDR2 SFDVKD.

This clonotype occurred a few times. The gene calls are TRBV6-5 and TRBJ1-1; unclear D gene. Germline CDR1 reads MNHEY; CDR2 reads SVGAGI. CDR3 length equals 14 residues. V lost 0 bases, J lost 1 base, and 6 bases lay in between. The CDR3 region has the DNA TGTGCCAGCAGTTACTCCCATGGGAACACTGAAGCTTTCTTT. Amino acid sequence: CASSYSHGNTEAFF.

V usage is TRBV9 and J usage is TRBJ2-5; the D gene is possibly TRBD1 (6 bases). Germline values: CDR1 SGDLS, CDR2 YYNGEE. Between the trimmed V and J ends, which lost 4 bases and 2 bases, there was a span of 18 bases. This CDR3 is 16 amino acids long. The CDR3 loop is CASSSSGTTAQETQYF. CDR3 nucleotides: TGTGCCAGCAGCTCTTCCGGGACAACGGCGCAAGAGACCCAGTACTTC.

This clonotype has more than one count but fewer than ten. The chain recombines TRBV15 with TRBJ2-1; D not certain. This CDR3 contains 13 residues. V was trimmed by 2 bases and J by 5 bases, leaving 7 bases between them. Germline lookup yields CDR1 LNHNV and CDR2 YYDKDF (reference sequence). In DNA, the CDR3 is TGTGCCACCAGCAGACTCCAAGACAATGAGCAGTTCTTC. It specifies CATSRLQDNEQFF.

A word on this clonotype: A much larger clone sits a single nucleotide away, making a read error possible. The gene calls are TRBV7-2 and TRBJ2-7; D possibly corresponds to TRBD1 (6 bases). CDR1 is SGHTA and CDR2 is FQGNSA in the germline V gene. This CDR3 is 13 amino acids long. V was clipped by 5 bases and J by 3 bases, with 11 bases between them. Here the CDR3 reads CASSQGQIYEQYF. The CDR3 coding sequence is TGTGCCAGCAGCCAAGGACAGATCTACGAGCAGTACTTC. The entire variable domain, with the rest obtained from reference TRBV7-2 and TRBJ2-7, is as follows: GAGVSQSPSNKVTEKGKDVELRCDPISGHTALYWYRQSLGQGLEFLIYFQGNSAPDKSGLPSDRFSAERTGGSVSTLTIQRTQQEDSAVYLCASSQGQIYEQYFGPGTRLTVT.

Only a few counts were recorded for this clonotype. The V call is TRBV15, the J call TRBJ2-2, with D maybe TRBD2 (5 bases). CDR1 is LNHNV, CDR2 YYDKDF, per germline (reference sequence). The V gene lost 0 bases and the J gene lost 1 base, with 12 bases spanning the gap. The CDR3 consists of 17 residues. CDR3 DNA: TGTGCCACCAGCAGAGATAAAAGCGGACTGAACACCGGGGAGCTGTTTTTT. Protein sequence: CATSRDKSGLNTGELFF.

The table lists this clonotype with a few counts. This rearrangement joins TRBV5-5 to TRBJ2-7; perhaps TRBD2 as D (5 bases). The V gene lost 0 bases and the J gene lost 7 bases, with 14 bases spanning the gap. CDR1 SGHKS and CDR2 YYEKEE come from the germline V gene (reference sequence). This CDR3 is 14 amino acids long. The CDR3 protein is CASSLASGITEQYF. The CDR3 nucleotides are TGTGCCAGCAGCTTGGCCTCGGGGATAACGGAGCAGTACTTC.

The V gene is TRBV15, the J gene TRBJ2-5, with 10 nucleotides matching TRBD1. This CDR3 is 17 amino acids long. V dropped 0 bases and J dropped 5; count of bases not matched to a gene: 9. Germline CDR1 reads LNHNV; CDR2 reads YYDKDF (reference sequence). CDR3 loop: CATSRDWAGTGVETQYF. The CDR3 DNA reads TGTGCCACCAGCAGAGATTGGGCCGGGACAGGGGTTGAGACCCAGTACTTC.

The chain carries TRBV3-1 and TRBJ1-3, with a weak D call TRBD1 (5 bases). CDR1 is LGHDT and CDR2 is YNNKEL in the germline V gene (reference sequence). The V end was cut by 4 bases, the J end by 1 base, with 17 bases between. The length of the CDR3 is 17 residues. The CDR3 here is CASSLLGGLLSGNTIYF. Written as DNA, the CDR3 is TGTGCCAGCAGCCTCCTCGGGGGACTGTTATCTGGAAACACCATATATTTT.

This clonotype was observed a handful of times. J is TRBJ2-1 and V is TRBV4-3, with D perhaps being TRBD1 or TRBD2 (5 bases each). This CDR3 has 23 residues. Looked up from germline, CDR1 is LGHNA and CDR2 is YSLEER. Between the trimmed V and J ends, which lost 0 bases and 3 bases, there was a span of 33 bases. DNA for the CDR3: TGCGCCAGCAGCCAAGATTTAGTAGGAAGGCTTGACACGGGGCCCTTCCACTACAATGAGCAGTTCTTC. It codes for CASSQDLVGRLDTGPFHYNEQFF.

The chain is built from TRBV5-4 and TRBJ2-1, with unresolved D. The ends were cut back, 2 bases at V and 5 bases at J, with 17 bases in the middle. The germline V gene encodes CDR1 SGHNT and CDR2 YYREEE (reference sequence). The CDR3 has 16 amino acids. The DNA of the CDR3 is TGTGCCAGCAGCTTTGGTCGTATACGGCAGGACAATGAGCAGTTCTTC. It translates to CASSFGRIRQDNEQFF.

CDR3 DNA: TGTGCCAGCAGTTACCCGATGTCGGAGCAGTTCTTC. It codes for CASSYPMSEQFF. The chain recombines TRBV6-5 with TRBJ2-1; D is uncertain. Germline CDR1 MNHEY, CDR2 SVGAGI. Trimming shortened V by 2 bases and J by 10 bases, and 9 bases separated the two germline ends. This CDR3 is 12 amino acids long.

This clonotype was counted a few times. V usage is TRBV11-2 and J usage is TRBJ2-4; a weak D match, TRBD1 (6 bases). Germline assignment: CDR1 SGHAT and CDR2 FQNNGV. The CDR3 runs to 15 residues. Trimming took off 7 bases at V and 2 bases at J, with 15 bases between the two ends. The CDR3 DNA is TGTGCCAGCATCCCTTTGGGGGCTACCAAAAACATTCAGTACTTC. It yields the protein CASIPLGATKNIQYF.

In its sample, this clonotype was seen a few times. The V call is TRBV10-3, the J call TRBJ1-2; perhaps TRBD1 as D (5 bases). V was cut by 8 bases and J by 5 bases, with 18 bases left in between. The length of the CDR3 is 14 residues. Germline lookup yields CDR1 ENHRY and CDR2 SYGVKD. The DNA of the CDR3 is TGTGCCATCCGACAGCCAGCTGGTTCATATGGCTACACCTTC. Amino acids: CAIRQPAGSYGYTF.

This clonotype has only a few counts. The J gene is TRBJ2-6, the V gene TRBV20-1; D may be TRBD1 (5 bases). The CDR3 spans 15 residues. Germline V CDR1 and CDR2: DFQATT, SNEGSKA (reference sequence). The V gene lost 3 bases and the J gene lost 4 bases, with 13 bases spanning the gap. The CDR3 sequence: CSARAGPRGANVLTF. The CDR3 DNA reads TGCAGTGCTAGGGCAGGGCCGAGAGGGGCCAACGTCCTGACTTTC.

The chain combines TRBV12-3 or TRBV12-4 with TRBJ1-5, with D unresolved. Trimming shortened V by 6 bases and J by 7 bases, and 13 bases separated the two germline ends. The CDR3 is made up of 13 amino acids. In DNA, the CDR3 is TGTGCCAGCAGCCTCACCCGGGAGCAGCCCCAGCATTTT. Translation gives CASSLTREQPQHF.

This clonotype was observed once. The chain combines TRBV6-5 with TRBJ1-2, with a possible D match to TRBD1 (6 bases). The V end lost 6 bases, the J end lost 2 bases, and 16 bases lay between the germline ends. The CDR3 spans 15 residues. The germline CDR1 and CDR2 sequences are MNHEY and SVGAGI. The CDR3 DNA is TGTGCCAGCAGCCCCCGCCGGACAGAAAACTATGGCTACACCTTC. It translates to CASSPRRTENYGYTF.

The chain recombines TRBV30 with TRBJ1-2; 7 bases agree with TRBD1. Germline V CDR1 and CDR2: GTSNPN, SVGIG (reference sequence). This CDR3 contains 11 residues. Losses at the gene ends were 0 bases for V and 8 bases for J; bases not matched to a gene: 0. The CDR3 here is CAWSVDRGYTF. CDR3 sequence (DNA): TGTGCCTGGAGTGTGGACAGGGGCTACACCTTC.

This clonotype occurred a few times. The gene calls are TRBV20-1 and TRBJ2-1; D ambiguous. The CDR3 contains 10 residues. V lost 3 bases, J lost 12 bases, and 9 bases lay in between. CDR1 DFQATT and CDR2 SNEGSKA come from the germline V gene (reference sequence). As DNA, the CDR3 is TGCAGTGCTAGCAAGGGTTCGCAGTTCTTC. Its protein product is CSASKGSQFF.

This clonotype occurred a few times. The chain has TRBV12-3 or TRBV12-4 and TRBJ1-2; 9 bases align to TRBD1. The CDR3 spans 15 residues. V trimming: 2 bases; J trimming: 10 bases; junction bases outside the gene matches: 11. The CDR3 region is CASSLSLGQGRPYTF. CDR3 in DNA: TGTGCCAGCAGTTTATCCCTCGGACAGGGGAGGCCCTACACCTTC.

The chain has TRBV28 and TRBJ2-3; 8 nucleotides agree with TRBD2. The CDR3 is 17 amino acids. V was clipped by 2 bases and J by 1 base; unmatched bases: 8. Germline CDR1 reads MDHEN; CDR2 reads SYDVKM. The CDR3 DNA reads as TGTGCCAGCAGTTTAGGCGGAGCGGGAGCGCGCACAGATACGCAGTATTTT. It is translated as CASSLGGAGARTDTQYF.

This clonotype has more than one count but fewer than ten. The chain links TRBV5-6 to TRBJ2-1; 9 bases map to TRBD2. Germline V gene lookup returns CDR1 SGHDT and CDR2 YYEEEE. Trimming took 3 bases from V and 4 from J; bases not matched to a gene: 5. CDR3 length: 15 amino acids. CDR3 residues: CASSWRGGRYNEQFF. The CDR3 DNA reads TGTGCCAGCAGCTGGCGGGGGGGCCGTTACAATGAGCAGTTCTTC.

In this sample, this clonotype turned up a few times. The CDR3 nucleotides are TGCGCCAGCAGCCCGGACAGTCAGCTTGGCTACACCTTC. Its translation: CASSPDSQLGYTF. The chain joins TRBV5-1 to TRBJ1-2; D might be TRBD1 (6 bases). Between the trimmed V and J ends, which lost 4 bases and 7 bases, there was a span of 14 bases. CDR1 SGHRS and CDR2 YFSETQ come from the germline V gene. There are 13 residues in the CDR3.

This chain connects TRBV23-1 to TRBJ2-7; D possibly uses TRBD1 or TRBD2 (5 bases each). TRBV23-1 is sorted into the ORF group, with uncertain function. V was trimmed by 10 bases and J by 3 bases, leaving 19 bases between them. CDR3 length: 14 residues. The CDR3 sequence: CATSRGGGVYEQYF. For the CDR3, the DNA is TGCGCCACCTCCCGGGGTGGGGGAGTCTACGAGCAGTACTTC.

A few counts support this clonotype. The rearrangement joins TRBV6-5 to TRBJ1-4, with D perhaps matching TRBD1 (5 bases). Germline V gene sequence: CDR1 MNHEY, CDR2 SVGAGI. V gave up 6 bases and J gave up 7 bases, with 6 bases separating them. This CDR3 comprises 11 residues. The CDR3 region is CASRGGEKLFF. The CDR3 nucleotides read TGTGCCAGCAGGGGGGGTGAAAAACTGTTTTTT.

The chain carries TRBV4-1 and TRBJ2-7; no reliable D call. V lost 3 bases and J lost 1, with 16 bases in between. The CDR3 loop spans 16 amino acids. From germline, CDR1 is MGHRA and CDR2 YSYEKL. The CDR3 DNA reads as TGCGCCAGCAGCCACCCCCAGGACGGAGAATCCTACGAGCAGTACTTC. The encoded protein is CASSHPQDGESYEQYF.

This clonotype was recorded many times. This rearrangement joins TRBV5-1 to TRBJ1-1, with a tentative D call TRBD1 (5 bases). This CDR3 region has 14 residues. In germline, CDR1 is SGHRS, CDR2 YFSETQ. V lost 4 bases and J lost 1, with 11 bases in between. CDR3 sequence: CASSGGTGNTEAFF. As DNA, the CDR3 is TGCGCCAGCAGCGGAGGGACGGGGAACACTGAAGCTTTCTTT.

This chain joins TRBV19 and TRBJ1-5; 7 nucleotides match TRBD1. The trim removed 8 bases at V and 3 bases at J, leaving 10 bases unmatched. Germline CDR1 reads LNHDA; CDR2 reads SQIVND (reference sequence). This CDR3 is 15 amino acids long. The DNA for the CDR3 is TGTGCCAGTGGGGACAGCTTGAATTTCAATCAGCCCCAGCATTTT. The encoded protein is CASGDSLNFNQPQHF.

V and J are TRBV7-9 and TRBJ2-7; the D gene could be TRBD1 or TRBD2 (5 bases each). V lost 5 bases to trimming and J lost 0 bases, with 14 bases between them. This CDR3 is built from 15 residues. Germline V gene lookup returns CDR1 SEHNR and CDR2 FQNEAQ (reference sequence). The CDR3 sequence is CASSPPPGHSYEQYF. CDR3 coding DNA: TGTGCCAGCAGCCCGCCCCCGGGGCACTCCTACGAGCAGTACTTC.